This T cell receptor beta chain was documented in a study of cytomegalovirus exposure and HLA in healthy donors. Study results and limitations: A classifier reportedly called cytomegalovirus status with high sensitivity and specificity. Later work found that TCR association rates differed between HLA loci; DRB1 had the most and HLA-C the fewest.

This PCR relied on a set of 60 Vbeta primers and 13 Jbeta primers. Per the authors' pipeline: Counted up in a later analysis, unique TCR beta chains came to around 80 million, with about 9.9 million shared. Sequencing used immunoSEQ multiplex PCR; TCRdb keeps in-frame clones, though not all of them. V and J calls and clone size come straight from that table; D and trimming were deduced from the DNA. Of roughly 150,000 clones listed, approximately 77% are singletons. Each donor was healthy, and each was a bone marrow donor. To note about this clone: Its antigen is not known.

Germline V gene lookup returns CDR1 MGHDK and CDR2 SYGVNS. The germline V and J ends were trimmed by 4 bases and 6 bases, with 13 bases remaining between them. The length of the CDR3 is 14 residues. Material for sequencing was PBMCs. The TCR was taken from a man aged 25 to 45 in good health and CMV-seronegative. The chain is built from TRBV25-1 and TRBJ2-1, with D possibly TRBD2 on 5 matching bases. In DNA form, the CDR3 reads TGTGCCAGCAGTGCTAGCTATCGGTCCAATGAGCAGTTCTTC. As protein: CASSASYRSNEQFF. Full variable domain (outside the CDR3, taken from reference TRBV25-1 and TRBJ2-1): EADIYQTPRYLVIGTGKKITLECSQTMGHDKMYWYQQDPGMELHLIHYSYGVNSTEKGDLSSESTVSRIRTEHFPLTLESARPSHTSQYLCASSASYRSNEQFFGPGTRLTVL.